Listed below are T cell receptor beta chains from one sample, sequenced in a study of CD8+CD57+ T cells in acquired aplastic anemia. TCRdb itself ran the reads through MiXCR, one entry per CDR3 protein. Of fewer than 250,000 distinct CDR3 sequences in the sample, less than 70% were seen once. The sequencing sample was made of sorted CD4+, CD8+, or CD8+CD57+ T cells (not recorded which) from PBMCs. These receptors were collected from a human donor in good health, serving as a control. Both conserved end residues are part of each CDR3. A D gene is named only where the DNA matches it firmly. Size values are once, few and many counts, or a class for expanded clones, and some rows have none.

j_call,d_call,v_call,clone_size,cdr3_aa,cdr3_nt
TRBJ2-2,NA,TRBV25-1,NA,CASSDLEGYTGELFF,TGTGCCAGCAGTGATCTGGAGGGGTACACCGGGGAGCTGTTTTTT
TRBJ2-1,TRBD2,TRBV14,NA,CASSRRLADWSEQFF,TGTGCCAGCAGCCGAAGACTAGCGGACTGGTCGGAGCAGTTCTTC
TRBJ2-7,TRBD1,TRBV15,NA,CATSRGGDREQYF,TGTGCCACCAGCAGAGGGGGGGACAGGGAGCAGTACTTC
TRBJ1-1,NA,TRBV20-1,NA,CSASRRDTEAFF,TGCAGTGCTAGTAGGAGGGATACTGAAGCTTTCTTT
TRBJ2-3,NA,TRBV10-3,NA,CATKGGSGFYADTQYF,TGTGCCACCAAAGGCGGGTCGGGGTTTTACGCAGATACGCAGTATTTT
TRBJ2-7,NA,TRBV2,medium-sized,CASSEWWSSYEQYF,TGTGCCAGCAGTGAATGGTGGAGCTCCTACGAGCAGTACTTC
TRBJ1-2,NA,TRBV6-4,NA,CASSLQGGGHGYTF,TGTGCCAGCAGCCTACAGGGAGGTGGGCATGGCTACACCTTC
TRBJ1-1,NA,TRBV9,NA,CASSVQVSNTEAFF,TGTGCCAGCAGCGTACAGGTTTCGAACACTGAAGCTTTCTTT
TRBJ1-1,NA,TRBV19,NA,CASSIGMMNTEAFF,TGTGCCAGTAGTATAGGGATGATGAACACTGAGGCTTTCTTT
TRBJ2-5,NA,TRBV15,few,CATSNRWETQYF,TGTGCCACCAGCAATAGGTGGGAGACCCAGTACTTC
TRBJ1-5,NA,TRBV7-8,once,CASSQPGQPQHF,TGTGCCAGCAGCCAACCGGGACAGCCCCAGCATTTT
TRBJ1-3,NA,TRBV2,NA,CASVDGAPGNTIYF,TGTGCCAGCGTCGACGGGGCCCCTGGAAACACCATATATTTT
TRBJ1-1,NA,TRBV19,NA,CASRDSRMNTEAFF,TGTGCCAGTAGAGACAGCCGCATGAACACTGAAGCTTTCTTT
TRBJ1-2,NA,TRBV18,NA,CASSPPGSLGGYTF,TGTGCCAGCTCACCACCGGGGAGTCTTGGAGGCTACACCTTC
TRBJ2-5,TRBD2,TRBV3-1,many,CASSEGTSGGGQETQYF,TGTGCCAGCAGCGAAGGGACTAGCGGGGGGGGGCAAGAGACCCAGTACTTC
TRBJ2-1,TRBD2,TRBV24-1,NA,CATSHSGGVSNEQFF,TGTGCCACCAGTCATAGCGGGGGTGTGTCCAATGAGCAGTTCTTC
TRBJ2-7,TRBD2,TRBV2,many,CASSEGTSVYEQYF,TGTGCCAGCAGTGAAGGGACTAGCGTCTACGAGCAGTACTTC
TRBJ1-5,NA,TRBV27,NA,CASSLEHNQPQHF,TGTGCCAGCAGTTTAGAGCACAATCAGCCCCAGCATTTT
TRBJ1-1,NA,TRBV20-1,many,CSARKWVNTEAFF,TGCAGTGCTAGAAAATGGGTGAACACTGAAGCTTTCTTT
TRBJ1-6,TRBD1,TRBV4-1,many,CASSPSASDRASPLHF,TGCGCCAGCAGCCCATCAGCTTCGGACAGGGCTTCACCCCTCCACTTT
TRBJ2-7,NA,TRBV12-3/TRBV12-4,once,CASSFNGYEQYF,TGTGCCAGCAGTTTTAACGGATACGAGCAGTACTTC
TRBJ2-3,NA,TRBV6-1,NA,CATSYSQGGTDTQYF,TGTGCCACCAGTTATTCCCAGGGTGGCACGGATACGCAGTATTTT
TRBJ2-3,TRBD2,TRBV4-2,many,CASSQETSGGTDTQYF,TGTGCCAGCAGCCAAGAGACTAGCGGGGGAACAGATACGCAGTATTTT
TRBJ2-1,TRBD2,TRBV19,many,CASSAAPGTSGGAPSF,TGTGCCAGTAGTGCGGCTCCCGGGACTAGCGGGGGGGCCCCATCCTTC
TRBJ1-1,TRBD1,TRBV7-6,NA,CASSRGGGGTEAFF,TGTGCCAGCAGCCGAGGGGGCGGGGGCACTGAAGCTTTCTTT
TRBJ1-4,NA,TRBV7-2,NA,CASSLTVTNEKLFF,TGTGCCAGCAGCCTGACAGTCACAAATGAAAAACTGTTTTTT
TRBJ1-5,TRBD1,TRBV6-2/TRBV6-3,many,CASRGNRGMARGNQPQHF,TGTGCCAGCAGAGGAAACAGGGGGATGGCGCGAGGCAATCAGCCCCAGCATTTT
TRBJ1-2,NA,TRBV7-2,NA,CASSYPGAPAGYTF,TGTGCCAGCAGCTACCCCGGCGCCCCGGCGGGCTACACCTTC
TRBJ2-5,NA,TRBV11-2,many,CASSRPPSASETQYF,TGTGCCAGCAGCCGCCCCCCGTCGGCCTCGGAGACCCAGTACTTC
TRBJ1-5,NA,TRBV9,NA,CASSVGQGNQPQHF,TGTGCCAGCAGCGTAGGACAGGGCAATCAGCCCCAGCATTTT
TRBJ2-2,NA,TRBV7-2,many,CASSLGKNTGELFF,TGTGCCAGCAGCTTGGGGAAGAACACCGGGGAGCTGTTTTTT
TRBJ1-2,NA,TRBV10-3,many,CAIKPTLSQGYGYTF,TGTGCCATTAAACCCACCCTAAGCCAGGGATATGGCTACACCTTC
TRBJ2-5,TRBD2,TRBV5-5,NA,CASSRTSGGSGETQYF,TGTGCCAGCAGCAGGACTAGCGGGGGGTCGGGCGAAACCCAGTACTTC
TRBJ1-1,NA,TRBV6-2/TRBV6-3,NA,CASTTGANTEAFF,TGTGCCAGCACAACAGGCGCAAACACTGAAGCTTTCTTT
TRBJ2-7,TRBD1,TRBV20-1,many,CSAERQGTYEQYF,TGCAGTGCGGAGAGACAGGGGACCTACGAGCAGTACTTC
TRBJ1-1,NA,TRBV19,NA,CASSIPDSLTEAFF,TGTGCCAGTAGTATCCCGGACAGCCTCACTGAAGCTTTCTTT
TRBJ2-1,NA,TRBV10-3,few,CATTSSESSYNEQFF,TGTGCCACCACGTCCTCAGAGAGCTCCTACAATGAGCAGTTCTTC
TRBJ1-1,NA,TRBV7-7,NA,CASSSGENTEAFF,TGTGCCAGCAGCTCAGGAGAGAACACTGAAGCTTTCTTT
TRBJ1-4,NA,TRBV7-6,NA,CASSPERVWEKLFF,TGTGCCAGCAGCCCTGAGAGGGTTTGGGAAAAACTGTTTTTT
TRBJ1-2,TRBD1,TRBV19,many,CASSNTGTAFAGTF,TGTGCCAGTAGCAACACCGGGACAGCTTTTGCGGGAACCTTC